This T cell receptor beta chain was found in a study of shared clonotypes between healthy human individuals. Assay used: immunoSEQ multiplex PCR; TCRdb lists only in-frame clones, some missing. The sample consists of 2 million to 3 million clones, 93% of them appearing once. The CDR3 is made up of 16 amino acids. Sequenced: naive CD4+ T cells from PBMCs. Described subset: CD45RA+ positively selected. The sequence came from a man younger than 30 in good health. Some clones in this sample may be carry-over from other donors' samples. V usage is TRBV21-1 and J usage is TRBJ2-2; the table assigns TRBD1, which was not confirmed against the DNA. TRBV21-1 is labeled a pseudogene. The CDR3 here is CASSKADRVPTGELFF. Here the CDR3 DNA reads TGTGCCAGCAGCAAAGCGGACAGGGTACCGACCGGGGAGCTGTTTTTT.